This TCR beta chain was retrieved from a study of T cell responses to AZD1222 COVID-19 vaccine. Findings of the study overall: Females made up more of the donors, who were largely white British, and clonal diversity may have come out too low. Regions 160-218 and 743-854 held dominance among vaccine-associated CD4 TCRs, which spanned spike. No repertoire was sampled before or during the peak T cell response, only after it. Only a handful of individuals given AZD1222 were seropositive at baseline.

Germline V gene data show CDR1 as KGHSH and CDR2 as LQKENI. The ends lost 0 bases at V and 6 bases at J; junction bases unmatched: 5. The CDR3 length is 15 residues. Method: immunoSEQ multiplex PCR; TCRdb's copy keeps in-frame clones and lacks some. Of 150,000 to 200,000 clones in the sample, roughly 91% were seen once. Note on this clone: What it binds is unknown.

Sequenced material: peripheral blood, taken 28 days after the second dose of the MenACWY control vaccine. This chain joins TRBV18 and TRBJ1-1; 9 bases align to TRBD1. The clonotype originates from an adult who received the MenACWY meningococcal vaccine as a control. CDR3 amino acids: CASSPPMGQGSEAFF. CDR3 nucleotide sequence: TGTGCCAGCTCACCACCGATGGGACAGGGTTCTGAAGCTTTCTTT.